This T cell receptor (beta chain) came from a study of vaccination and CD4 T cells after COVID-19. Study-wide background: Control cultures, each given a CEFX pool, an HIV-1 Nef pool, or no peptide, were included.

Indicated treatment: roughly 10-day PBMC culture with coronavirus spike peptide pools or control peptides (ViraFEST assay). CDR3 length equals 15 residues. Germline trimming cut 5 bases from V and 4 bases from J; bases unmatched to any gene: 8. The V gene's germline CDR1 is SEHNR and CDR2 FQNEAQ (reference sequence). To note about this clonotype: Antigen unknown.

Sequencing of DNA taken from cultured CD4+ T cells relied on the Oncomine TCR Beta short-read assay. TCRdb processed the PCR reads anew with MiXCR; each CDR3 protein has one entry. The data show 10,000 to 15,000 distinct CDR3 sequences, about 42% seen once. The V gene is TRBV7-9, the J gene TRBJ1-1, with 9 bases aligning to TRBD1. The sequence was collected from a human donor who had recovered from COVID-19. The sample consisted of CD4+ T cells from blood, cultured in vitro, taken before SARS-CoV-2 vaccination. The CDR3 DNA is TGTGCCAGCAGCGAGTCCGGGACAGGGTTCACTGAAGCTTTCTTT. Protein sequence: CASSESGTGFTEAFF.